This T cell receptor (beta chain) emerged from a study of blood T cell repertoires in COVID-19. Study information: The samples span acute and convalescent COVID-19 from the United States, Italy and Spain. Sources were T cells, B-cell-depleted T cells, or PBMCs; the material itself was cDNA or gDNA.

Germline V gives CDR1 SGHRS, CDR2 YFSETQ. Trimming at V came to 1 base and at J to 6 bases, leaving 8 bases not matched to a gene. The CDR3 length is 15 residues. Original processing methods: Reference gene primer amplification gave nucleated cell count estimates. TCRdb's table, derived via immunoSEQ multiplex PCR, lists solely in-frame clones and lacks some. The DNA gave D and trimming, while V, J and clone size come from that table. The sample lists about 47,000 clones, around 90% occurring once. This receptor was obtained from a man aged 50 or older with active COVID-19. The chain links TRBV5-1 to TRBJ1-1; 8 bases match TRBD1. The sequenced material came from peripheral blood. The CDR3 sequence: CASSLPGQGRSEAFF. The DNA of the CDR3 is TGCGCCAGCAGCTTGCCAGGACAGGGAAGATCTGAAGCTTTCTTT.